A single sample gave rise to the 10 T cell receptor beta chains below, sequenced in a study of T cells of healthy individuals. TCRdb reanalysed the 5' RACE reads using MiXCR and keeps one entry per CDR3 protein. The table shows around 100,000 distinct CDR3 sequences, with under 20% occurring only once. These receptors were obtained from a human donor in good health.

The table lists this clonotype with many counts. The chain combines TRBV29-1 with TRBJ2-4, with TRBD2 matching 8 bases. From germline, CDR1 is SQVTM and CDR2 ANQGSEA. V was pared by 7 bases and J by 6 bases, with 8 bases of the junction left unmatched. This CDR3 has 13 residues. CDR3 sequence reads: CSALGLGRNIQYF. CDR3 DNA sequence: TGCAGCGCCCTGGGACTAGGGAGAAACATTCAGTACTTC.

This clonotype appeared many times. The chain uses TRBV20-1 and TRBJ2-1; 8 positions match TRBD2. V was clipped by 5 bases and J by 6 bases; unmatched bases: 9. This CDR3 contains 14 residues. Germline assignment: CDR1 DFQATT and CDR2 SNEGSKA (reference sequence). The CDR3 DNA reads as TGCAGTGCTGCAAAGCGGGAGCGCCGCAATGAGCAGTTCTTC. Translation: CSAAKRERRNEQFF.

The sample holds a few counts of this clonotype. Here the CDR3 DNA reads TGTGCCAGCAGTTTATGGTTTCCAGGGGGTGCAGATACGCAGTATTTT. Translated, it gives CASSLWFPGGADTQYF. The chain joins TRBV27 to TRBJ2-3, with TRBD1 identical over 7 bases. The CDR3 has 16 amino acids. Germline trimming cut 1 base from V and 4 bases from J; bases unmatched to any gene: 8. Germline CDR1 reads MNHEY; CDR2 reads SMNVEV (reference sequence).

CDR3 nucleotide sequence: TGTGCCTGGAAGTTGGGATCACCCCTCCACTTT. Amino acids: CAWKLGSPLHF. V usage is TRBV30 and J usage is TRBJ1-6; unclear D gene. Looked up from germline, CDR1 is GTSNPN and CDR2 is SVGIG (reference sequence). This CDR3 has 11 residues. Between the trimmed V and J ends, which lost 4 bases and 10 bases, there was a span of 8 bases.

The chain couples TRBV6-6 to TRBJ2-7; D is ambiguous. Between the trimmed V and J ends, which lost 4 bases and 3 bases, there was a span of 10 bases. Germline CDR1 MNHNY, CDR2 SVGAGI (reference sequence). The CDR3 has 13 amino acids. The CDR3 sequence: CASSSNRDYEQYF. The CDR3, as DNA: TGTGCCAGCAGTTCCAATAGAGACTACGAGCAGTACTTC.

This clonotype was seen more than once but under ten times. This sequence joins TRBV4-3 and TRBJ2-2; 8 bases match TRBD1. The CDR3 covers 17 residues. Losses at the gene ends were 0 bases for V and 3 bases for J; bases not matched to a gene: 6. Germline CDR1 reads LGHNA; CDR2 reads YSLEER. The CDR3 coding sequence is TGCGCCAGCAGCCAAGATCGGGGGACAGGTTACACCGGGGAGCTGTTTTTT. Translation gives CASSQDRGTGYTGELFF.

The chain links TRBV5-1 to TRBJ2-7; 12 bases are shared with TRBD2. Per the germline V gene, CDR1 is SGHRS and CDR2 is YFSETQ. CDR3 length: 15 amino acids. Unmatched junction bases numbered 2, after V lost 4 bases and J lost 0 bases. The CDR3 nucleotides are TGCGCCAGCAGCGGACTAGCGGGGAGCTCCTACGAGCAGTACTTC. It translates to CASSGLAGSSYEQYF.

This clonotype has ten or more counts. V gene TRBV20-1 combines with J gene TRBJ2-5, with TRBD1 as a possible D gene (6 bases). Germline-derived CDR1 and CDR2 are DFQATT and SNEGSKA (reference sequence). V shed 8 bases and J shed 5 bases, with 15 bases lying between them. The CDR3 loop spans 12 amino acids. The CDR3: CSPQTGTETQYF. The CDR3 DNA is TGCAGTCCGCAGACAGGCACGGAGACCCAGTACTTC.

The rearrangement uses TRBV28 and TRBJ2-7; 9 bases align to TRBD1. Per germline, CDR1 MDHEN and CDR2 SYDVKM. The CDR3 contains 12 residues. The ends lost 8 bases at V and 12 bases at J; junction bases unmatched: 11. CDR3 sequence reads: CASERVEGQGYF. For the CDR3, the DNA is TGTGCCAGCGAAAGGGTCGAGGGACAGGGGTACTTC.

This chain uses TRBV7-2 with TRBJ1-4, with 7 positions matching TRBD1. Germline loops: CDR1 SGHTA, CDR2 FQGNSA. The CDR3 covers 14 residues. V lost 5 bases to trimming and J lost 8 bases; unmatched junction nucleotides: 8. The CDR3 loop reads CASSQDRVREKLFF. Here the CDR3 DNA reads TGTGCCAGCAGCCAAGACAGGGTCCGGGAAAAACTGTTTTTT.